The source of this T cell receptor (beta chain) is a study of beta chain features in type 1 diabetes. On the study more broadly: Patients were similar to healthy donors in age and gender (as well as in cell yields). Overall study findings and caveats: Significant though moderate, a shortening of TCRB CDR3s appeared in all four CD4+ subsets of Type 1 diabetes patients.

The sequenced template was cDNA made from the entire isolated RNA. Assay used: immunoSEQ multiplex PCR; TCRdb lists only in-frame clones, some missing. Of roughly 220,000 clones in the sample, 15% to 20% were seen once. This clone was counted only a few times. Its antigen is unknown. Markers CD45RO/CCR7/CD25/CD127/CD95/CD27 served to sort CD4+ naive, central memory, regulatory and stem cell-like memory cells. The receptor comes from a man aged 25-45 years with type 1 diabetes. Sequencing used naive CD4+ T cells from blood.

CDR3 DNA sequence: TGTGCCAGCAGACGGACAGGTACCTACGAGCAGTACTTC. Translated, it gives CASRRTGTYEQYF. The rearrangement links TRBV7-2 to TRBJ2-7; 7 bases are a match to TRBD1. V was pared by 6 bases and J by 2 bases, with 4 bases of the junction left unmatched. The CDR3 has 13 amino acids. Germline loops: CDR1 SGHTA, CDR2 FQGNSA.